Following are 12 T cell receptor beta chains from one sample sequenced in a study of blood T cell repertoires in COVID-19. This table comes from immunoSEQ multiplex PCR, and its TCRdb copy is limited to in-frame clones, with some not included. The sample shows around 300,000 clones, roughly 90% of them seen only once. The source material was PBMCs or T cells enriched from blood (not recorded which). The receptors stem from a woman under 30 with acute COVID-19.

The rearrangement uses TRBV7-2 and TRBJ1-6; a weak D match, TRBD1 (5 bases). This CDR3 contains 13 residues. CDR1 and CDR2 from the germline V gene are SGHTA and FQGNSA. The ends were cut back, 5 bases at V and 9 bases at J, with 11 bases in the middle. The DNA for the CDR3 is TGTGCCAGCAGCCCACGAAGGGGTTCACCCCTCCACTTT. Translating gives CASSPRRGSPLHF.

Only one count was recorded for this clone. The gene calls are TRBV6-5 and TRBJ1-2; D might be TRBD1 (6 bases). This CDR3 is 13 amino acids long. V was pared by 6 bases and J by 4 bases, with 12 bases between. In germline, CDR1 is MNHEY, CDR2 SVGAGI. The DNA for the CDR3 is TGTGCCAGCAGCGCCGGACAGCTCTATGGCTACACCTTC. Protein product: CASSAGQLYGYTF.

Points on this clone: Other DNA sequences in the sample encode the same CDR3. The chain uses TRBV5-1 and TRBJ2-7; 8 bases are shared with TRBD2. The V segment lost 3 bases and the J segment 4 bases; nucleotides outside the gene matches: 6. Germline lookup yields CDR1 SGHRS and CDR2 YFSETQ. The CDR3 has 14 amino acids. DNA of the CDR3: TGCGCCAGCAGCTCCGCTAGCGGGTCGTACGAGCAGTACTTC. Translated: CASSSASGSYEQYF.

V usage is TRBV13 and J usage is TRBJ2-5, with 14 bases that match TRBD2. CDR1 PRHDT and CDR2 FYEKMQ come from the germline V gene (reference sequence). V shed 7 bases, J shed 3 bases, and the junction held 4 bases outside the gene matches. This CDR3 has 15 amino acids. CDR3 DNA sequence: TGTGCCAGCATACGACTAGCGGGAGGGGAAGAGACCCAGTACTTC. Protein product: CASIRLAGGEETQYF.

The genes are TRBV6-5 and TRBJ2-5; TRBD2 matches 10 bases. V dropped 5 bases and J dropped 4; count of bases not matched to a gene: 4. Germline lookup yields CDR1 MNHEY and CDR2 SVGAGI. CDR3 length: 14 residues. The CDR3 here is CASSLAGVRETQYF. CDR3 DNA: TGTGCCAGCAGTCTAGCGGGAGTTAGAGAGACCCAGTACTTC.

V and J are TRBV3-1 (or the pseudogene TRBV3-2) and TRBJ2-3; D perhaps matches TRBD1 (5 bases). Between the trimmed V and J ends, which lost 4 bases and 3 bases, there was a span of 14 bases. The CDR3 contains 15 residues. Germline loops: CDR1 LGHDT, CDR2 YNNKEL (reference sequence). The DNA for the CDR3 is TGTGCCAGCAGCCCCAGACAGTGGGGTACAGATACGCAGTATTTT. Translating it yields CASSPRQWGTDTQYF.

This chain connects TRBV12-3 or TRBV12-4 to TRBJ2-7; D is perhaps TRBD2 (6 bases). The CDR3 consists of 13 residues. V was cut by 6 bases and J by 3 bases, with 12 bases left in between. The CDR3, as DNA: TGTGCCAGCAGCATCGGGACTCTCTACGAGCAGTACTTC. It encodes CASSIGTLYEQYF.

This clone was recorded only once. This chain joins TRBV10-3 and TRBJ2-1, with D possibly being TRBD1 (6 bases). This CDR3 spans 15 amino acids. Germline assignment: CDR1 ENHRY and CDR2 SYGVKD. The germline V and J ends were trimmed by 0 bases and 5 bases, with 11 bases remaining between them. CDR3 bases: TGTGCCATCAGTGAGTCAGGGGGTTTGAACAATGAGCAGTTCTTC. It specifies CAISESGGLNNEQFF.

CDR3 DNA: TGTGCCAGCACCCGGAGGACCTCTGGAAACACCATATATTTT. This gives the protein CASTRRTSGNTIYF. V usage is TRBV28 and J usage is TRBJ1-3, with unresolved D. V lost 7 bases to trimming and J lost 0 bases, with 10 bases between them. The germline V gene has CDR1 MDHEN and CDR2 SYDVKM. This CDR3 is built from 14 residues.

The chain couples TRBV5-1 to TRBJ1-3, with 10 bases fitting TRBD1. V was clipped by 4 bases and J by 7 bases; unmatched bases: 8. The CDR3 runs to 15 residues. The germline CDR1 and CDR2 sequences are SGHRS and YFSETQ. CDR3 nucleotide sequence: TGCGCCAGCAGCCCAAATCCGGGACAGGGGAACACCATATATTTT. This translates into CASSPNPGQGNTIYF.

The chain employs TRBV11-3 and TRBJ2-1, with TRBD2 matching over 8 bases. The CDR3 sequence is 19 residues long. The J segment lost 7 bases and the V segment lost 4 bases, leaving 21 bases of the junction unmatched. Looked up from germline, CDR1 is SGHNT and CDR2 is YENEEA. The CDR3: CASSSSPGLGYAGSNEQFF. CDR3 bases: TGTGCCAGCAGCTCATCTCCGGGACTAGGATACGCGGGTAGTAATGAGCAGTTCTTC.

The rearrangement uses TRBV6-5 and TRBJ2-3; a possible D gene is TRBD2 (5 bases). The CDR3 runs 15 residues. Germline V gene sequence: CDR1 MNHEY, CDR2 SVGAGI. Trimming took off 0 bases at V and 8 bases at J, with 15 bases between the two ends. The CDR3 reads CASSYSAELGSTQYF. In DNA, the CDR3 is TGTGCCAGCAGTTACTCTGCCGAACTAGGAAGTACGCAGTATTTT.